Following are 13 T cell receptor beta chains from one sample sequenced in a study of human versus mouse CDR3 diversity and MHC coevolution. Measured with immunoSEQ multiplex PCR; TCRdb has only the in-frame clones, and not every one. The repertoire includes about 60,000 clones, 85% to 95% of them detected once, and 18% sits in the top ten. Input material: naive CD4+ T cells from blood. Sample subset: CD45RO-negative CD62L-positive naive CD4 T cells. Source of these receptors: a person aged 55 to 75 in good health.

The chain couples TRBV18 to TRBJ1-5, with a tentative D call TRBD1 (6 bases). Trimming cost V 4 bases and J 5 bases, with 12 bases left between them. The CDR3 is 14 residues long. Germline lookup yields CDR1 KGHSH and CDR2 LQKENI. This CDR3 reads CASSQGEPHQPQHF. CDR3 DNA: TGTGCCAGCTCACAGGGGGAGCCCCATCAGCCCCAGCATTTT.

The chain joins TRBV4-2 to TRBJ1-4, with D unclear. The CDR3 extends over 15 amino acids. Germline V gene lookup returns CDR1 LGHNA and CDR2 YNFKEQ. V lost 11 bases and J 0 bases, leaving 16 bases between the germline ends. CDR3 residues: CAPKPGRTTNEKLFF. The DNA of the CDR3 is TGTGCCCCCAAGCCAGGTAGAACAACTAATGAAAAACTGTTTTTT.

The chain has TRBV5-1 and TRBJ2-1, with 7 nucleotides matching TRBD2. Germline lookup yields CDR1 SGHRS and CDR2 YFSETQ. The V segment lost 6 bases and the J segment 7 bases; nucleotides outside the gene matches: 7. This CDR3 has 13 residues. The CDR3 DNA follows: TGCGCCAGCAATGGGGGAGGGGCGAATGAGCAGTTCTTC. It translates to CASNGGGANEQFF.

The chain employs TRBV6-1 and TRBJ1-1; D gene ambiguous. Germline CDR1 MNHNS, CDR2 SASEGT. The CDR3 has 14 residues. V shed 1 base and J shed 4 bases, with 10 bases lying between them. This CDR3 reads CASSEGRRGTEAFF. The DNA for the CDR3 is TGTGCCAGCAGTGAAGGTCGCCGGGGCACTGAAGCTTTCTTT.

The J gene is TRBJ1-1, the V gene TRBV5-6; D possibly corresponds to TRBD1 (6 bases). The germline gives CDR1 SGHDT, CDR2 YYEEEE. V dropped 3 bases and J dropped 5 bases, with 14 bases sitting between them. This CDR3 contains 14 residues. The CDR3 region is CASSSVGGATEAFF. The CDR3 nucleotides read TGTGCCAGCAGCTCGGTAGGGGGGGCTACTGAAGCTTTCTTT.

The J gene is TRBJ2-5, the V gene TRBV10-3; possibly TRBD2 for D (5 bases). Looked up from germline, CDR1 is ENHRY and CDR2 is SYGVKD. This CDR3 contains 13 residues. Deletions cut 2 bases from V and 9 bases from J, with 13 bases between. The CDR3 nucleotides read TGTGCCATCAGTGAGGGACGGGAAGACGCCCAGTACTTC. Translating gives CAISEGREDAQYF.

The J gene is TRBJ2-2, the V gene TRBV7-9; perhaps TRBD1 as D (5 bases). This CDR3 has 15 amino acids. From germline, CDR1 is SEHNR and CDR2 FQNEAQ (reference sequence). Trimming took 1 base from V and 11 from J, leaving 17 bases between them. CDR3 loop: CASSLGDSWRSELFF. CDR3 nucleotide sequence: TGTGCCAGCAGCTTAGGTGACAGTTGGCGGTCAGAGCTGTTTTTT.

J is TRBJ2-3 and V is TRBV19; 12 bases are a match to TRBD2. The junction had 6 bases not matched to a gene; V was cut back by 10 bases and J by 4 bases. The CDR3 covers 14 residues. Germline lookup yields CDR1 LNHDA and CDR2 SQIVND (reference sequence). The CDR3 region is CATLAGGPADTQYF. CDR3 in DNA: TGTGCCACCCTAGCGGGAGGGCCGGCAGATACGCAGTATTTT. The variable domain in full, completed from reference TRBV19 and TRBJ2-3, reads DGGITQSPKYLFRKEGQNVTLSCEQNLNHDAMYWYRQDPGQGLRLIYYSQIVNDFQKGDIAEGYSVSREKKESFPLTVTSAQKNPTAFYLCATLAGGPADTQYFGPGTRLTVL.

This clone has just one count. The chain couples TRBV10-3 to TRBJ1-4; 7 bases match TRBD1. The CDR3 covers 13 residues. The J segment lost 8 bases and the V segment lost 9 bases, leaving 9 bases of the junction unmatched. Germline lookup yields CDR1 ENHRY and CDR2 SYGVKD. In DNA, the CDR3 is TGTGCCATACGGACAGGCATCGGGGAAAAACTGTTTTTT. Residues: CAIRTGIGEKLFF.

The V call is TRBV7-3, the J call TRBJ2-5; the D gene is possibly TRBD1 (7 bases). The germline V and J ends were trimmed by 5 bases and 5 bases, with 15 bases remaining between them. This CDR3 region has 14 residues. CDR1 and CDR2 (germline): SGHTA, FQGTGA. This chain's CDR3 is CASSPQTGRETQYF. The CDR3 DNA reads TGTGCCAGCAGCCCCCAGACAGGGAGGGAGACCCAGTACTTC.

This clone was detected only once. The chain couples TRBV5-6 to TRBJ1-2; D gene ambiguous. The CDR3 has 13 amino acids. The germline V gene has CDR1 SGHDT and CDR2 YYEEEE. Between the trimmed V and J ends, which lost 4 bases and 7 bases, there was a span of 14 bases. The CDR3, as DNA: TGTGCCAGCAGCAGTGGGAGCGTAGGTGGCTACACCTTC. Its protein product is CASSSGSVGGYTF.

This clone was seen once. V usage is TRBV19 and J usage is TRBJ2-5, with D possibly being TRBD2 (6 bases). Gene TRBJ2-7 matches the end of the DNA better, so the J call may be wrong. This CDR3 region has 13 residues. The germline CDR1 and CDR2 sequences are LNHDA and SQIVND (reference sequence). Here the CDR3 DNA reads TGTGCCAGTAGTTCGGAGGGCCGGTACGAGCAGTACTTC. Amino acids: CASSSEGRYEQYF.

As regards this clone: The junction departs from germline at one end; a sequencing error may be responsible. Other DNA sequences of this sample code for an identical CDR3. The rearrangement joins TRBV19 to TRBJ2-2; D is unresolved. The CDR3 contains 13 residues. The germline V gene encodes CDR1 LNHDA and CDR2 SQIVND (reference sequence). CDR3 amino acids: CASSIGHPGELFF. The DNA of the CDR3 is TGCGCCAGTAGTATTGGGCACCCCGGGGAGCTGTTTTTT.